This T cell receptor (beta chain) was observed in a study of memory CD4+ T cells and cytomegalovirus serostatus (dated by TCRdb to between 2019 and 2020). Concerning the study at large: A total of some 33 healthy Belgian adults, of whom 9 were CMV seropositive and 24 were CMV seronegative, were included in the cohort. CD4+ memory TCRbeta repertoires of a Belgian cohort with known cytomegalovirus serostatus were sequenced in order to replicate a published TCR-based CMV serostatus classifier.

A FACSAria II was used to sort memory CD4+ T cells, defined as single viable CD3+CD4+CD8-CD45RO+ cells. CMV serostatus was determined using a Roche Elecsys assay that detects serum IgG against CMV pp150, pp28, p38 and p52. Once the samples were thawed, total CD4+ T cells were enriched through positive selection using CD4 magnetic microbeads. The samples came from a separate study whose specific focus was interrogating the CD4+ T cell memory repertoire. Peripheral blood mononuclear cells were isolated and cryopreserved according to standard operating procedures, and serum was stored at -80 degrees C. The staining relied on CD3-PerCP (BW264/56), CD4-APC (RPA-T4), CD45RO-PE (UCHT1) and CD8-Pacific Orange (3B5) antibodies, and Sytox blue was used to exclude non-viable cells. A remark on this clone: This clone's antigen is unknown. Qualities for individual bases were not recorded, and no much larger clone is one base off.

The paper's findings and limits, for the study overall: The results were interpreted as suggesting that the CMV-associated TCR signature is largely present in the CD4+ memory repertoire. Of about 180 previously reported CMV-associated TCRbeta sequences, approximately 70 appeared in the CD4+ memory repertoires, each in one to five individuals. Only CD4+CD45RO+ memory cells were sequenced, in contrast to the original study, which included naive and memory CD4+ and CD8+ populations. For predicting CMV serostatus, the median bootstrapped AUC was about 0.95 using the original framework and approximately 0.9 using a US-trained random forest. A median bootstrapped AUC of roughly 0.95 with a 95% CI of 0.76-1.00 was achieved on the Belgian cohort by the original-framework classifier.

The Quick-DNA Microprep Kit was used to extract genomic DNA from the sorted cells. Amplification of TCRbeta DNA was done with the immunoSEQ hsTCRbeta kit, following the protocol from the manufacturer. An Illumina MiSeq instrument was used to sequence the TCRbeta libraries. Per the original workflow: After out-of-frame sequences were removed, 2,204,828 distinct TCRbeta sequences remained, averaging about 66,813 per individual. Each individual was scored according to the count of 150 or so previously reported CMV-associated TCRbeta sequences and the total productive distinct TCRbeta count. A beta-binomial model was reimplemented in Python, and scikit-learn random forests with default parameters were trained on data from the US cohort. On the Belgian cohort, classifier performance was reported as the median AUC, along with percentile confidence intervals, across 10,000 bootstrap iterations. Sourced from immuneACCESS, this table was stored by TCRdb with only in-frame sequences that have V and J called. A share of the clones is absent; for the studies checked, an unresolved V gene accounts for under half, and the remainder has no known explanation. V, J and clone size derive from that table, while D and trimming were established from the DNA sequence. The sample data list approximately 61,000 clones, and around 80% of these were observed just once. Together, the top ten hold approximately 0.5% of the sample.

V is cut by 6 bases and J by 6 bases, and the space between the germline ends is 15 bases. The CDR3 covers 13 residues, taking in both the cysteine and the phenylalanine. Of the read, only the CDR3 DNA is kept; its 39 bases are in frame from base 1. CDR1 and CDR2 (WNHNN, SYGVQD) derive from the germline V gene (reference sequence). The source is an adult in good health and CMV-seronegative. Some clones in this sample may be carry-over from other donors' samples. What was sequenced was memory CD4+ T cells from blood. The chain links TRBV10-1 with TRBJ2-7; the D segment could be TRBD2, given 5 matching bases. Here is the DNA: TGCGCCAGCAGCAAGGACTCTTATTCCGAGCAGTACTTC. Translated, it gives CASSKDSYSEQYF.